These 11 T cell receptor beta chains originate from one sample sequenced in a study of blood T cells in healthy people across ages. Using a J-beta primer mix together with a sample-barcoded 5' primer, a second PCR was run for roughly 7 to 11 cycles. MiXCR, applied by TCRdb to the 5' RACE reads, yields one record per CDR3 protein. The table includes a few hundred thousand distinct CDR3 sequences, over 25% detected once. These data were also filed under a second study, of T cells of mothers and their children.

Sequencing used blood. These TCRs come from a boy younger than 10 in good health.

The V and J genes are TRBV13 and TRBJ2-5; D may be TRBD2 (5 bases). Matching the DNA end better, TRBJ2-1 makes the J call doubtful. The CDR3 covers 17 residues. The germline V gene encodes CDR1 PRHDT and CDR2 FYEKMQ (reference sequence). CDR3 protein: CASSLDGGSGDYNEQFF. The CDR3 nucleotides read TGTGCCAGCAGCTTAGACGGAGGCAGCGGAGATTACAATGAGCAGTTCTTC.

The V gene is TRBV20-1, the J gene TRBJ2-5, with TRBD1 as a possible D gene (6 bases). The J call could be wrong; TRBJ2-1 is a better fit for the DNA end. The germline V gene has CDR1 DFQATT and CDR2 SNEGSKA (reference sequence). This CDR3 comprises 14 residues. The CDR3 loop reads CSAPQPGHYNEQFF. The CDR3, as DNA: TGCAGTGCTCCCCAACCGGGACACTACAATGAGCAGTTCTTC.

This clonotype appeared many times. The CDR3 is CASSKARLQGYTF. The CDR3 DNA follows: TGTGCCAGCAGTAAAGCCCGCCTCCAAGGCTACACCTTC. The chain couples TRBV27 to TRBJ1-2; D unresolved. This CDR3 contains 13 residues. From germline, CDR1 is MNHEY and CDR2 SMNVEV (reference sequence). V dropped 5 bases and J dropped 8 bases, with 15 bases sitting between them.

The rearrangement uses TRBV20-1 and TRBJ2-5, with D possibly called TRBD1 or TRBD2 (5 bases each). The closer fit of TRBJ2-7 to the DNA end suggests the J call may be wrong. Germline CDR1 is DFQATT and CDR2 is SNEGSKA (reference sequence). This CDR3 has 13 residues. For the CDR3, the DNA is TGCAGTGCTAGCGTTGGGGGTAGCTACGAGCAGTACTTC. Translation: CSASVGGSYEQYF.

The V gene is TRBV12-3 or TRBV12-4, the J gene TRBJ1-4; D ambiguous. The CDR3 consists of 16 residues. The V and J ends lost 5 bases and 5 bases respectively, with 18 bases between them. Here the CDR3 DNA reads TGTGCCAGCAGTGCCCGACTGAGCGGATTAAATGAAAAACTGTTTTTT. This encodes CASSARLSGLNEKLFF.

This clonotype was counted a few times. This chain uses TRBV4-3 with TRBJ2-5; 9 nucleotides align to TRBD2. The tail of the sequence fits TRBJ2-1 better, so the J call may be wrong. Germline V lookup: CDR1 LGHNA, CDR2 YSLEER. This CDR3 comprises 16 residues. The CDR3 spells CASSQASGLALGEQFF. Written as DNA, the CDR3 is TGCGCCAGCAGCCAAGCTTCGGGACTAGCTCTGGGTGAGCAGTTCTTC.

V and J are TRBV2 and TRBJ2-5; TRBD1 matches at 10 bases. The end of the DNA is better explained by TRBJ2-1, so the J call may be wrong. Germline lookup yields CDR1 SNHLY and CDR2 FYNNEI. CDR3 length: 19 amino acids. The CDR3 loop is CASSGARVGTGEYYNEQFF. CDR3 nucleotide sequence: TGTGCCAGCAGTGGGGCCCGGGTGGGGACAGGGGAATACTACAATGAGCAGTTCTTC.

This clonotype was counted only a few times. This rearrangement joins TRBV4-2 to TRBJ1-2; D not resolved. This CDR3 spans 15 amino acids. CDR1 is LGHNA and CDR2 is YNFKEQ in the germline V gene. The V and J ends lost 4 bases and 2 bases respectively, with 14 bases between them. The CDR3 sequence: CASSPSLGTNYGYTF. CDR3 bases: TGTGCCAGCAGCCCCTCCCTCGGTACAAACTATGGCTACACCTTC.

CDR3 sequence reads: CAIGWALPKREQYF. The CDR3 region has the DNA TGTGCCATTGGGTGGGCTCTTCCCAAAAGGGAGCAGTACTTC. The chain uses TRBV10-3 and TRBJ2-7; D uncertain. V was clipped by 9 bases and J by 7 bases, with 22 bases between them. CDR1 is ENHRY and CDR2 is SYGVKD in the germline V gene. The CDR3 sequence is 14 residues long.

This clonotype was detected a few times. The chain carries TRBV27 and TRBJ2-1; TRBD2 aligns across 10 bases. The J segment lost 0 bases and the V segment lost 4 bases, leaving 6 bases of the junction unmatched. Germline-derived CDR1 and CDR2 are MNHEY and SMNVEV (reference sequence). This CDR3 is built from 17 residues. This CDR3 reads CASSSSGGASSYNEQFF. The CDR3 DNA sequence: TGTGCCAGCAGTTCTAGCGGGGGCGCAAGCTCCTACAATGAGCAGTTCTTC.

There are a few counts of this clonotype. The chain recombines TRBV4-3 with TRBJ2-1; a weak D match, TRBD2 (5 bases). The CDR3 length is 14 residues. V was shortened by 0 bases and J by 16 bases, with 19 bases between the two germline ends. CDR1 is LGHNA, CDR2 YSLEER, per germline. CDR3 loop: CASSQDDLAGVFFF. In DNA form, the CDR3 reads TGCGCCAGCAGCCAAGACGACCTAGCCGGGGTTTTTTTCTTC.